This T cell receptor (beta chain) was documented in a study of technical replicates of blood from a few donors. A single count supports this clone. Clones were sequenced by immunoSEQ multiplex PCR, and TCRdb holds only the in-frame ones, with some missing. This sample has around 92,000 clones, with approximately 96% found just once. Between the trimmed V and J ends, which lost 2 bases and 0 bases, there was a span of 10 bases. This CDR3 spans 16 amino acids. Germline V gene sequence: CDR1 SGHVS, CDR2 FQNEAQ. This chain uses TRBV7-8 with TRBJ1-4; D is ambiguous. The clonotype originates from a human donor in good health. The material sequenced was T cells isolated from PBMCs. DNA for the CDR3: TGTGCCAGCAGCTTATTACCGGTTGCAACTAATGAAAAACTGTTTTTT. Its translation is CASSLLPVATNEKLFF.